The clone carrying this TCR beta chain was seen only a few times. CDR3 length: 15 residues. After removal of 5 bases from V and 5 bases from J, the junction contained 9 bases not matched to a gene. Germline V gene lookup returns CDR1 MNHEY and CDR2 SVGAGI. This record comes from a study of beta chain features in type 1 diabetes. Every isolated RNA sample was fully reverse transcribed, so sequencing captured expressed TCRB transcripts. Clones were sequenced by immunoSEQ multiplex PCR, and TCRdb holds only the in-frame ones, with some missing. The sample lists 140,000 to 150,000 clones, 8.5% to 12% occurring once.

The sequenced material came from naive CD4+ T cells from blood. The clonotype was recovered from a young man in good health. The genes are TRBV6-5 and TRBJ2-5; 9 positions match TRBD1. CDR3 bases: TGTGCCAGCAGTCCACAGGGGGCTGTTTTGGAGACCCAGTACTTC. Translating gives CASSPQGAVLETQYF.